The present T cell receptor (beta chain) was sequenced within a study of T cell clusters in autoimmune cytopenias. One tube held mixed TRB-A and TRB-B primer pools for touch-down PCR. TCRdb re-called the multiplex PCR reads, yielding one record per CDR3 amino acid sequence without DNA. Its table records thousands of distinct CDR3 sequences. TRB amplification used approximately 250 ng of peripheral blood genomic DNA. CDR3 length equals 13 residues. This clonotype was obtained from a human donor with an autoimmune cytopenia or autoimmune hepatitis (not recorded which). Sequencing input: peripheral blood. The chain has TRBV21-1 and TRBJ2-1; checking the TCRdb D call of TRBD1 is not possible without DNA. TRBV21-1 is recorded as a pseudogene. The CDR3 is CASSPPPYNEQFF.